Listed below are T cell receptor beta chains from one sample, sequenced in a study of blood T cell repertoires in COVID-19. Only in-frame clones appear in the TCRdb table, and some are missing; sequencing was by immunoSEQ multiplex PCR. Of roughly 60,000 clones detected, about 80% appear once; the ten largest clones hold around 9.6%. The sample consisted of peripheral blood. These receptors were collected from a man older than 75 with COVID-19, enrolled during active disease. CDR3s include the opening cysteine and the closing phenylalanine or tryptophan. A D gene is named only where the DNA matches it firmly. Expanded clones are given a class, and other clones once, few, many or no size at all.

j_call	clone_size	d_call	v_call	cdr3_nt	cdr3_aa
TRBJ2-5	NA	NA	TRBV19	TGTGCCAGTAGTATCGGCCTCCCGGGTAAGACCCAGTACTTC	CASSIGLPGKTQYF
TRBJ1-3	NA	NA	TRBV7-9	TGTGCCAGCAGCCCCCCGGGGGGCAGAGGTGGAAACACCATATATTTT	CASSPPGGRGGNTIYF
TRBJ1-2	NA	NA	TRBV7-3	TGTGCCAGCAGCTATGCAGCTAACTATGGCTACACCTTC	CASSYAANYGYTF
TRBJ1-1	NA	NA	TRBV7-9	TGTGCCAGCAGCTCCCAATCTGGACACCCGAACACTGAAGCTTTCTTT	CASSSQSGHPNTEAFF
TRBJ1-4	NA	NA	TRBV4-3	TGCGCCAGCAGCCAAGAGGGCCACCTTGAAAAACTGTTTTTT	CASSQEGHLEKLFF
TRBJ1-1	once	NA	TRBV10-3	TGTGCCATCAGCCACAGCTTGAACACTGAAGCTTTCTTT	CAISHSLNTEAFF
TRBJ2-4	NA	NA	TRBV5-1	TGCGCCAGCAGCTCGCTCCGTGACAGCAAAAACATTCAGTACTTC	CASSSLRDSKNIQYF
TRBJ2-3	NA	TRBD1	TRBV10-3	TGTGCCCACACCGGGACAGGGGATTCAGATACGCAGTATTTT	CAHTGTGDSDTQYF
TRBJ1-1	NA	NA	TRBV14	TGTGCCAGCAGCCCTCGGAGACAGTTGAACACTGAAGCTTTCTTT	CASSPRRQLNTEAFF
TRBJ1-5	NA	NA	TRBV11-2	TGTGCCAGCAGCTTATACGGCGGGGTAGGGCCCCAGCATTTT	CASSLYGGVGPQHF
TRBJ1-3	NA	NA	TRBV7-2	TGTGCCAGCAGCTTAGCCCCTGCCGGGACAACTGGAAACACCATATATTTT	CASSLAPAGTTGNTIYF
TRBJ1-1	NA	TRBD1	TRBV7-3	TGTGCCAGCAGGGGACAGGGGGCAAGCACTGAAGCTTTCTTT	CASRGQGASTEAFF
TRBJ1-4	NA	TRBD1	TRBV10-2	TGCGCCAGCAGTCCGGGACAGGGGGCAACTAATGAAAAACTGTTTTTT	CASSPGQGATNEKLFF
TRBJ2-2	NA	TRBD2	TRBV24-1	TGTGCCACCAGTGATCCCAAGGGAAGCGGGGGGGCCGACACCGGGGAGCTGTTTTTT	CATSDPKGSGGADTGELFF
TRBJ2-1	NA	TRBD2	TRBV30	TGTGCCTGGAGGGTAGCGGGAAGCCTCTACAATGAGCAGTTCTTC	CAWRVAGSLYNEQFF
TRBJ1-4	NA	NA	TRBV18	TGTGCCAGCTCGGGGCAGGGAAGAGAAAAACTGTTTTTT	CASSGQGREKLFF
TRBJ1-1	NA	TRBD1	TRBV7-8	TGTGCCAGCAGCAGCGACAGGGGAGCTGAAGCTTTCTTT	CASSSDRGAEAFF
TRBJ2-2	once	NA	TRBV5-4	TGTGCCAGCAGCATGACTGGGAACACCGGGGAGCTGTTTTTT	CASSMTGNTGELFF